The 30 T cell receptor beta chains listed next were all sequenced from one sample in a study of cytomegalovirus exposure and HLA in healthy donors. Repertoires were generated with immunoSEQ multiplex PCR, while TCRdb's copy carries only in-frame clones and drops some. Altogether approximately 150,000 clones are present, 85% to 90% being singletons, with the ten largest covering around 3.4%. Source material: PBMCs. These receptors were obtained from a woman aged 18 to 35 in good health and CMV-seropositive.

The rearrangement uses TRBV9 and TRBJ1-3; TRBD1 matches 12 bases. CDR1 and CDR2 from the germline V gene are SGDLS and YYNGEE. The CDR3 consists of 15 residues. Trimming removed 4 bases from V and 6 bases from J; junction bases left unmatched: 5. The CDR3 region is CASSPGQGAQNTIYF. DNA for the CDR3: TGTGCCAGCAGCCCGGGACAGGGGGCACAAAACACCATATATTTT.

The chain couples TRBV18 to TRBJ2-5; D might be TRBD1 (6 bases). CDR3 length: 15 residues. Looked up from germline, CDR1 is KGHSH and CDR2 is LQKENI. V lost 4 bases and J lost 5, with 17 bases in between. CDR3 protein: CASSQRGGSGETQYF. CDR3 nucleotide sequence: TGTGCCAGCTCACAGAGAGGGGGATCGGGGGAGACCCAGTACTTC.

CDR3 loop: CASRRDNNQPQHF. For the CDR3, the DNA is TGCGCCAGCCGACGGGACAACAATCAGCCCCAGCATTTT. The chain joins TRBV5-1 to TRBJ1-5; a weak D match, TRBD1 (6 bases). Germline lookup yields CDR1 SGHRS and CDR2 YFSETQ. The CDR3 loop spans 13 amino acids. The V and J ends lost 7 bases and 3 bases respectively, with 11 bases between them. The whole variable domain, filled in from reference TRBV5-1 and TRBJ1-5, reads KAGVTQTPRYLIKTRGQQVTLSCSPISGHRSVSWYQQTPGQGLQFLFEYFSETQRNKGNFPGRFSGRQFSNSRSEMNVSTLELGDSALYLCASRRDNNQPQHFGDGTRLSIL.

Here the CDR3 DNA reads TGTGCCAGCAGTCCACGACTAGCGGGACGACAGAACACCGGGGAGCTGTTTTTT. Its protein product is CASSPRLAGRQNTGELFF. The V gene is TRBV27, the J gene TRBJ2-2; 11 bases fit TRBD2. After removal of 5 bases from V and 1 base from J, the junction contained 9 bases not matched to a gene. The CDR3 loop spans 18 amino acids. Germline V lookup: CDR1 MNHEY, CDR2 SMNVEV (reference sequence).

This chain uses TRBV7-3 with TRBJ2-5; possibly TRBD1 for D (6 bases). The CDR3 loop spans 14 amino acids. Germline V gene lookup returns CDR1 SGHTA and CDR2 FQGTGA. The V and J ends lost 2 bases and 7 bases respectively, with 14 bases between them. The CDR3 DNA follows: TGTGCCAGCAGCTTAGGGGGCGCGAGTCCGACCCAGTACTTC. Protein: CASSLGGASPTQYF.

The chain has TRBV25-1 and TRBJ2-1; maybe TRBD2 (6 bases). V was shortened by 2 bases and J by 4 bases, with 12 bases between the two germline ends. Germline loops: CDR1 MGHDK, CDR2 SYGVNS. This CDR3 region has 15 residues. CDR3 in amino acids: CASSEMASAYNEQFF. The CDR3 bases are TGTGCCAGCAGTGAAATGGCTAGCGCTTACAATGAGCAGTTCTTC.

The gene calls are TRBV4-3 and TRBJ2-7; 12 nucleotides line up with TRBD2. Trimming cost V 2 bases and J 0 bases; bases outside gene matches: 2. The CDR3 runs to 16 residues. In germline, CDR1 is LGHNA, CDR2 YSLEER. CDR3 in amino acids: CASSQRLAGASYEQYF. For the CDR3, the DNA is TGCGCCAGCAGCCAACGACTAGCGGGAGCCTCCTACGAGCAGTACTTC.

This chain connects TRBV28 to TRBJ1-5; TRBD1 agrees at 10 bases. The V segment lost 3 bases and the J segment 4 bases; nucleotides outside the gene matches: 12. The length of the CDR3 is 18 residues. Per germline, CDR1 MDHEN and CDR2 SYDVKM. The CDR3 bases are TGTGCCAGCAGTTTCCCCGGTCCGACAGGGGGCGTTAATCAGCCCCAGCATTTT. It is translated as CASSFPGPTGGVNQPQHF.

This clone was observed once. The J gene is TRBJ2-3, the V gene TRBV2, with D perhaps TRBD2 (5 bases). The CDR3 is 10 amino acids. Trimming pared 8 bases from V and 8 bases from J, leaving 8 bases between. Per the germline V gene, CDR1 is SNHLY and CDR2 is FYNNEI. The CDR3 DNA reads as TGTGCCAGCGGGGAGAGTACGCAGTATTTT. Translation gives CASGESTQYF.

The V call is TRBV5-1, the J call TRBJ2-5; tentatively, D is TRBD1 (6 bases). This CDR3 comprises 15 residues. Trimming removed 6 bases at V and 2 bases at J, with 17 bases between. Germline lookup yields CDR1 SGHRS and CDR2 YFSETQ. CDR3 bases: TGCGCCAGCAAAGCACCCGACAGGCATCAAGAGACCCAGTACTTC. It is translated as CASKAPDRHQETQYF.

The chain combines TRBV30 with TRBJ1-5; the match to TRBD1 covers 7 bases. CDR3 length: 14 amino acids. Germline loops: CDR1 GTSNPN, CDR2 SVGIG (reference sequence). V lost 1 base to trimming and J lost 3 bases; unmatched junction nucleotides: 3. CDR3 loop: CAWSGGGVNQPQHF. In DNA form, the CDR3 reads TGTGCCTGGAGTGGAGGGGGCGTCAATCAGCCCCAGCATTTT.

This clone was observed a few times. V usage is TRBV28 and J usage is TRBJ1-2; D is possibly TRBD1 (6 bases). V was cut by 8 bases and J by 2 bases, with 9 bases left in between. Germline CDR1 and CDR2: MDHEN and SYDVKM. CDR3 size: 12 residues. CDR3 nucleotide sequence: TGTGCCAGCGGAACAGGGAACTATGGCTACACCTTC. Translated, it gives CASGTGNYGYTF.

This chain links TRBV18 with TRBJ2-2; TRBD2 aligns across 7 bases. Germline V gene sequence: CDR1 KGHSH, CDR2 LQKENI. V shed 3 bases, J shed 4 bases, and the junction held 8 bases outside the gene matches. This CDR3 spans 16 amino acids. The CDR3 sequence: CASSPAPTSTTGELFF. For the CDR3, the DNA is TGTGCCAGCTCACCCGCCCCGACTAGCACCACCGGGGAGCTGTTTTTT.

This chain links TRBV7-8 with TRBJ2-7; 11 nucleotides match TRBD2. J was trimmed by 2 bases and V by 5 bases; bases with no gene match: 5. Germline CDR1 is SGHVS and CDR2 is FQNEAQ. The CDR3 is 15 residues long. The CDR3 protein is CASSRGTSGTYEQYF. In DNA, the CDR3 is TGTGCCAGCAGCCGCGGGACTAGCGGTACCTACGAGCAGTACTTC. The full variable domain, rest sourced from reference TRBV7-8 and TRBJ2-7, is GAGVSQSPRYKVAKRGQDVALRCDPISGHVSLFWYQQALGQGPEFLTYFQNEAQLDKSGLPSDRFFAERPEGSVSTLKIQRTQQEDSAVYLCASSRGTSGTYEQYFGPGTRLTVT.

The V gene is TRBV28, the J gene TRBJ1-5; TRBD1 aligns across 7 bases. From germline, CDR1 is MDHEN and CDR2 SYDVKM. This CDR3 region has 12 residues. V was pared by 7 bases and J by 7 bases, with 4 bases of the junction left unmatched. This CDR3 reads CASTLGGQPQHF. CDR3 nucleotide sequence: TGTGCCAGCACCCTAGGGGGCCAGCCCCAGCATTTT.

The chain combines TRBV13 with TRBJ2-1, with 9 bases lining up with TRBD2. From germline, CDR1 is PRHDT and CDR2 FYEKMQ (reference sequence). The ends lost 5 bases at V and 7 bases at J; junction bases unmatched: 15. The CDR3 is 17 amino acids. CDR3: CASSGPRLAVGENEQFF. The DNA for the CDR3 is TGTGCCAGCAGCGGCCCCAGACTAGCGGTGGGAGAGAATGAGCAGTTCTTC.

This clone has just one count. The rearrangement joins TRBV6-5 to TRBJ2-7; 7 bases are a match to TRBD1. CDR1 MNHEY and CDR2 SVGAGI come from the germline V gene. The CDR3 is 14 residues long. After removal of 2 bases from V and 2 bases from J, the junction contained 3 bases not matched to a gene. DNA of the CDR3: TGTGCCAGCAGTTACAGGGACAGCGCCTACGAGCAGTACTTC. It codes for CASSYRDSAYEQYF.

A note on this clone: At one of its ends the junction is not consistent with the germline gene, which may arise from a read error. The sample carries other DNA sequences with the same CDR3. V and J are TRBV7-2 and TRBJ1-2, with D unclear. This CDR3 has 11 amino acids. Germline lookup yields CDR1 SGHTA and CDR2 FQGNSA. CDR3 in DNA: TGTGCCAGCAGCTTATACTACGGCTACACCTTC. Translation: CASSLYYGYTF.

The V gene is TRBV5-1, the J gene TRBJ2-5, with 7 bases aligning to TRBD1. From germline, CDR1 is SGHRS and CDR2 YFSETQ. Losses at the gene ends were 3 bases for V and 2 bases for J; bases not matched to a gene: 4. This CDR3 is 14 amino acids long. The CDR3 loop reads CASSSGQVQETQYF. CDR3 coding DNA: TGCGCCAGCAGCTCCGGACAGGTACAAGAGACCCAGTACTTC.

The chain has TRBV7-2 and TRBJ1-2; a possible D gene is TRBD1 (6 bases). Between the trimmed V and J ends, which lost 7 bases and 0 bases, there was a span of 15 bases. CDR1 and CDR2 (germline): SGHTA, FQGNSA. CDR3 size: 15 residues. For the CDR3, the DNA is TGTGCCAGCAACCAGGGGCTCTCCGCTAACTATGGCTACACCTTC. Protein sequence: CASNQGLSANYGYTF.

The V call is TRBV29-1, the J call TRBJ2-1, with D possibly matching TRBD1 (5 bases). Germline V CDR1 and CDR2: SQVTM, ANQGSEA. The germline V and J ends were trimmed by 4 bases and 4 bases, with 8 bases remaining between them. The CDR3 is 12 residues long. In DNA form, the CDR3 reads TGCAGCGTTGTAGCAGGGTACAATGAGCAGTTCTTC. Translated: CSVVAGYNEQFF.

There are a few counts of this clone. The chain uses TRBV18 and TRBJ1-4, with TRBD1 matching 9 bases. The V gene end was trimmed by 3 bases and the J gene end by 6 bases; junction bases not matched to a gene: 2. Germline V gene sequence: CDR1 KGHSH, CDR2 LQKENI. The CDR3 contains 14 residues. For the CDR3, the DNA is TGTGCCAGCTCACCGGGACAGGGTGATGAAAAACTGTTTTTT. Translating gives CASSPGQGDEKLFF.

This sequence joins TRBV28 and TRBJ1-2; 8 bases fit TRBD1. Trimming took 6 bases from V and 8 from J; bases not matched to a gene: 5. The CDR3 loop spans 12 amino acids. Germline loops: CDR1 MDHEN, CDR2 SYDVKM. The CDR3 sequence: CASSTDRGGYTF. Here the CDR3 DNA reads TGTGCCAGCAGCACCGACAGGGGCGGCTACACCTTC.

V gene TRBV11-3 combines with J gene TRBJ2-5; possible D gene TRBD1, 6 bases. The CDR3 is 15 residues long. The germline CDR1 and CDR2 sequences are SGHNT and YENEEA. V gave up 5 bases and J gave up 5 bases, with 18 bases separating them. The chain's CDR3 is CASSGSLKGDETQYF. The DNA of the CDR3 is TGTGCCAGCAGCGGCTCCCTGAAGGGGGACGAGACCCAGTACTTC.

The gene calls are TRBV7-8 and TRBJ2-5; 8 nucleotides agree with TRBD1. The V gene's germline CDR1 is SGHVS and CDR2 FQNEAQ. CDR3 size: 14 residues. The junction had 8 bases not matched to a gene; V was cut back by 7 bases and J by 4 bases. CDR3: CASNERTGTETQYF. The DNA for the CDR3 is TGTGCCAGCAACGAGCGGACAGGGACAGAGACCCAGTACTTC.

The table lists this clone with a count of one. This chain uses TRBV9 with TRBJ2-5; TRBD2 aligns across 9 bases. Per germline, CDR1 SGDLS and CDR2 YYNGEE. The CDR3 runs 15 residues. The V segment lost 2 bases and the J segment 2 bases; nucleotides outside the gene matches: 4. CDR3 in amino acids: CASSVSGGRQETQYF. CDR3 sequence (DNA): TGTGCCAGCAGCGTCAGCGGGGGGCGACAAGAGACCCAGTACTTC.

The genes are TRBV7-8 and TRBJ2-2; 8 positions match TRBD2. Unmatched junction bases numbered 9, after V lost 2 bases and J lost 1 base. This CDR3 has 18 amino acids. Looked up from germline, CDR1 is SGHVS and CDR2 is FQNEAQ. The CDR3 loop is CASSLISSGSVNTGELFF. In DNA form, the CDR3 reads TGTGCCAGCAGCTTAATTTCGAGCGGGAGCGTGAACACCGGGGAGCTGTTTTTT.

The chain joins TRBV19 to TRBJ2-2, with 11 bases fitting TRBD1. Per germline, CDR1 LNHDA and CDR2 SQIVND (reference sequence). Germline trimming cut 5 bases from V and 5 bases from J; bases unmatched to any gene: 7. The CDR3 spans 16 residues. The CDR3 loop reads CASSLRTGGGTGELFF. Here the CDR3 DNA reads TGTGCCAGTAGTTTAAGGACAGGGGGCGGGACCGGGGAGCTGTTTTTT.

This chain joins TRBV5-4 and TRBJ2-7; TRBD2 aligns across 7 bases. Germline-derived CDR1 and CDR2 are SGHNT and YYREEE (reference sequence). V trimming: 4 bases; J trimming: 4 bases; junction bases outside the gene matches: 8. The CDR3 totals 14 residues. This CDR3 is CASSRQSGTYEQYF. In DNA, the CDR3 is TGTGCCAGCAGCCGCCAAAGCGGGACGTACGAGCAGTACTTC.

The CDR3 is CASSLSGRGGRAGETQYF. Written as DNA, the CDR3 is TGTGCCAGCAGTTTATCTGGGCGGGGCGGGAGGGCCGGTGAGACCCAGTACTTC. The V and J genes are TRBV27 and TRBJ2-5; TRBD2 aligns across 9 bases. V shed 0 bases, J shed 5 bases, and the junction held 13 bases outside the gene matches. The CDR3 loop spans 18 amino acids. Germline V gene lookup returns CDR1 MNHEY and CDR2 SMNVEV (reference sequence).